This T cell receptor beta chain was documented in a study of T cell responses to AZD1222 COVID-19 vaccine. Overall study results and limits: It was only after the peak T cell response that any repertoires were sampled. Clonal diversity may have been underestimated in mostly white British donors.

This clone was seen once. Its specificity is unknown. One end of the junction is discordant with germline, which a read error may explain. Assay: immunoSEQ multiplex PCR; the TCRdb copy retains only in-frame clones and omits some. The sample records 150,000 or so clones, about 90% being singletons. Per germline, CDR1 SNHLY and CDR2 FYNNEI. The CDR3 totals 11 residues. J is TRBJ2-7 and V is TRBV2; 7 nucleotides line up with TRBD1. The TCR was taken from an adult who received the AZD1222 COVID-19 vaccine. Sequenced material: peripheral blood, taken 28 days after the second AZD1222 dose. As DNA, the CDR3 is TGTGCCAGCAGCCGAGGGACAGCCGGCAGCTTC. It encodes CASSRGTAGSF.